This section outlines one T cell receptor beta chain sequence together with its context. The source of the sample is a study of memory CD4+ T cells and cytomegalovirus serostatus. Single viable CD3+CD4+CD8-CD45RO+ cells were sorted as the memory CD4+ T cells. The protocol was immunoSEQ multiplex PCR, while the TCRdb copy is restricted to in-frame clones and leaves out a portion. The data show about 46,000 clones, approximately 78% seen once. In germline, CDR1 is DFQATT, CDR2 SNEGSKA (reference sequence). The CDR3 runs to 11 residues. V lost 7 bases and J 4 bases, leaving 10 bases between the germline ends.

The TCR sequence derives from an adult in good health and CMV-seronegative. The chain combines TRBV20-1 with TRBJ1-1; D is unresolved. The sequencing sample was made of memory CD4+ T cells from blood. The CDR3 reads CSEVASTEAFF. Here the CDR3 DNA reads TGCAGTGAAGTTGCCAGCACTGAAGCTTTCTTT.